This passage covers 3 T cell receptor beta chains from one sample sequenced in a study of a mutant IDH1 vaccine in newly diagnosed glioma. Repertoires were generated with immunoSEQ multiplex PCR, while TCRdb's copy carries only in-frame clones and drops some. The table has approximately 60,000 clones, about nine tenths seen once. The time point was: week 35, safety follow-up. All doses held 300 ug of mutant IDH1 20-mer peptide, with topical imiquimod. These TCRs are of unknown antigen specificity. The source material was PBMCs, sampled from a glioma patient whose treatment included an IDH1 peptide vaccine. The receptors here all came from a man aged 40-49 years with glioma.

The chain uses TRBV2 and TRBJ2-7; 9 nucleotides match TRBD2. This CDR3 is 13 amino acids long. The germline CDR1 and CDR2 sequences are SNHLY and FYNNEI. V was pared by 8 bases and J by 0 bases, with 2 bases of the junction left unmatched. The CDR3 DNA follows: TGTGCCAGCCAGCGGGAGGTCTCCTACGAGCAGTACTTC. As protein: CASQREVSYEQYF.

The chain recombines TRBV5-6 with TRBJ2-3, with 7 bases fitting TRBD2. Unmatched junction bases numbered 5, after V lost 3 bases and J lost 4 bases. CDR1 SGHDT and CDR2 YYEEEE come from the germline V gene. The CDR3 contains 14 residues. The CDR3 DNA reads TGTGCCAGCAGCTCCCGGGCGGGGGCAGATACGCAGTATTTT. Translating it yields CASSSRAGADTQYF.

There are a few counts of this clone. This chain links TRBV27 with TRBJ1-1; D unclear. Germline V gives CDR1 MNHEY, CDR2 SMNVEV (reference sequence). V lost 4 bases and J 4 bases, leaving 22 bases between the germline ends. CDR3 size: 17 residues. This CDR3 reads CASSSGRVFRRVTEAFF. Here the CDR3 DNA reads TGTGCCAGCAGTTCCGGACGGGTCTTCAGGCGGGTCACTGAAGCTTTCTTT.